This T cell receptor (beta chain) appears in the sequencing data of a study of blood T cell repertoires in COVID-19. Seattle patients were enrolled during active infection and followed longitudinally. Libraries were prepared by immunoSEQ multiplex PCR; TCRdb keeps only in-frame clonotypes and omits some of them. The sample includes around 430,000 clones, approximately 89% of them seen just once. The CDR3 is made up of 15 amino acids. The V end was cut by 4 bases, the J end by 4 bases, with 13 bases between. The germline V gene has CDR1 MNHEY and CDR2 SMNVEV (reference sequence). The receptor comes from a woman aged 50 to 60 with COVID-19, enrolled during active disease. The sequencing sample was made of peripheral blood. The chain employs TRBV27 and TRBJ1-4; unclear D gene. In DNA form, the CDR3 reads TGTGCCAGCAGTTCCCTGCCCCCCAGTAATGAAAAACTGTTTTTT. Its translation: CASSSLPPSNEKLFF.